This TCR beta chain was observed in a study of shared clonotypes between healthy human individuals. The study enrolled healthy HIV-negative adults without recent acute infections or vaccinations as donors. The germline CDR1 and CDR2 sequences are MNHEY and SVGAGI. The CDR3 runs to 14 residues. The V and J ends lost 6 bases and 5 bases, in that order; junction bases with no gene match: 7. An even split of each subset's genomic DNA across several immunoSEQ plates was performed. The method was immunoSEQ multiplex PCR; TCRdb's version includes in-frame clones alone and lacks a portion of them. The sample holds about 1 million clones, about 75% seen once. General observations from the study: Sharing across a handful of donors was seen in roughly 5.2% of naive CD4 clonotypes.

As regards this clone: Its antigen is not known.

The V gene is TRBV6-5, the J gene TRBJ2-5, with TRBD1 identical over 9 bases. The clonotype comes from a man between 18 and 35 years old in good health. Input material: memory CD4+ T cells sorted from blood. The subset is: CD45RA-negative fraction. The CDR3 spells CASRIYRGQETQYF. The CDR3 bases are TGTGCCAGCAGGATCTACAGGGGGCAGGAGACCCAGTACTTC.